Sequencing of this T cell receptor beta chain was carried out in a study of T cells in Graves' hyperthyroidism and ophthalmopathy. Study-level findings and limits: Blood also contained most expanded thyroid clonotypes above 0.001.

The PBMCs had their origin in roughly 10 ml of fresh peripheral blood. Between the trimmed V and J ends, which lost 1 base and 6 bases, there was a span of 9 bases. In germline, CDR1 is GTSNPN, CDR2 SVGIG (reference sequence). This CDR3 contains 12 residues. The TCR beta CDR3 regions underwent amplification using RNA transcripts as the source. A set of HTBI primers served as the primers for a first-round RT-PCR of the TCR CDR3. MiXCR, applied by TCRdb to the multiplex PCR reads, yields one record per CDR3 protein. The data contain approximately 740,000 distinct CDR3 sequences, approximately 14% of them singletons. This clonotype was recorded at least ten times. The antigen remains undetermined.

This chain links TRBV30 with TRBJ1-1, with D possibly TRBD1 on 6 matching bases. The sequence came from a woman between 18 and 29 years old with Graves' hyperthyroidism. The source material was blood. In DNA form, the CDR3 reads TGTGCCTGGAGTGCACAGGGATCTGAAGCTTTCTTT. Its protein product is CAWSAQGSEAFF.